This is a list of T cell receptor beta chains from one sample in a study of CD8 T cells in ankylosing spondylitis. TCRdb independently ran MiXCR on the 5' RACE reads; one entry per CDR3 protein. The sample has 450,000 to 550,000 distinct CDR3 sequences, less than 6% seen once. The sample consisted of blood, either unsorted or a sorted T cell fraction (not recorded which). These receptors were collected from a male donor with ankylosing spondylitis. Both conserved end residues are part of each CDR3. Fields, in order: V gene, CDR3 protein.

TRBV4-3,CASSQAYARRETQYF
TRBV5-1,CASKEDNSPLHF
TRBV24-1,CATSDSGFGYTF
TRBV10-3,CAISESGVVNTEAFF
TRBV5-1,CASKRAGVTGGRYNEQFF
TRBV2,CASSGSGYTEAFF
TRBV7-3,CASSLSTGGLRHNEQFF
TRBV27,CASSSRAGGDYGYTF
TRBV29-1,CSGIAGDTYNEQFF
TRBV12-3/TRBV12-4,CASSPLPQGTGELFF
TRBV24-1,CATSDSGTSVHNEQFF
TRBV6-4,CASHEIPRTGQYF
TRBV24-1,CATSDPGTGIYEQYF
TRBV5-1,CASRLNAILYSGANVLTF
TRBV18,CASSPLSGGALF
TRBV5-1,CASSLVPSGANEQFF
TRBV7-2,CASSLRLQQPQHF
TRBV7-9,CAVDRETQYF
TRBV12-3/TRBV12-4,CASSSLDQEGTEAFF
TRBV20-1,CSARARVDYTF
TRBV28,CASSLPGQGASGANVLTF
TRBV20-1,CSARIRNTIYF
TRBV20-1,CSASSQIGEKLFF
TRBV6-1,CASRDGTNQPQHF
TRBV20-1,CSASVGTGLYEQYF
TRBV7-9,CASSLESTEAFF
TRBV5-1,CASSLRRGVATF
TRBV6-5,CASSYSGGSGITDTQYF
TRBV2,CASSEAETGPYEQYF
TRBV6-2/TRBV6-3,CASRGGVGRSYNEQFF
TRBV9,CASSVTGTPNTGELFF
TRBV27,CASSETGGNQPQHF
TRBV7-2,CASSLGVGYEQYF
TRBV20-1,CSASPSGGVYNEQFF
TRBV7-9,CASRGTAEQFF
TRBV20-1,CSATHRGRGQTTYRYTF
TRBV9,CASSVGGSEQFF
TRBV18,CASSPFGTGAYEQYF
TRBV4-3,CASSQVRGSGPYNEQFF
TRBV7-2,CASSSWTSNYGYTF